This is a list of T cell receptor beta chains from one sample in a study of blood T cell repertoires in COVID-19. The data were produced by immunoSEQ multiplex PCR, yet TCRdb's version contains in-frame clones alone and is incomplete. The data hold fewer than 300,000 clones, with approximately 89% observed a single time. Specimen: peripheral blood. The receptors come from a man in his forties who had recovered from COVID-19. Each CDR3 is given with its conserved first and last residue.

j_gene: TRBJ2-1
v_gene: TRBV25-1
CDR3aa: CASSISRLAIYNEQFF

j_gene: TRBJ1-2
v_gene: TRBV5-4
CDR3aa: CASSLNRDRSVDGYTF

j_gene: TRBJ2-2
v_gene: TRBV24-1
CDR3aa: CATSDEQGPGELFF

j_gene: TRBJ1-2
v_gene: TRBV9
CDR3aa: CASSGRGGYTF

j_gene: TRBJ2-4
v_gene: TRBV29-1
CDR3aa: CSVEDGNRAKNIQYF

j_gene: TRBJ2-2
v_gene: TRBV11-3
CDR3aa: CASSKTGTSGSGELFF

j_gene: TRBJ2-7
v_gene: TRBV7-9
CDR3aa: CASSLGGTAYEQYF

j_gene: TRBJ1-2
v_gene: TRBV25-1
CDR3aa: CASSHGTGTGYTF

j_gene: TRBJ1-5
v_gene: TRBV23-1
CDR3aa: CASNRGHQPQHF

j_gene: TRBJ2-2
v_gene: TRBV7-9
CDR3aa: CASSSSGGTGELFF

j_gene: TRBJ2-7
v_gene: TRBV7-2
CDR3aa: CASSRGAGGLTYEQYF

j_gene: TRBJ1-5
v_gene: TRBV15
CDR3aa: CATSRDLGTGGTQPQHF

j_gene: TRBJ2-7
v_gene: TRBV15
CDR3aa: CATSKDISYEQYF

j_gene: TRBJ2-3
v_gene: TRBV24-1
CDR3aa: CATSDRAHTDTQYF

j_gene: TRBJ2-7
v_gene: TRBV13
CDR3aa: CASSLDTGEEQYF

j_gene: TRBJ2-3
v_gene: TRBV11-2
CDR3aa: CASSFGAAEYF

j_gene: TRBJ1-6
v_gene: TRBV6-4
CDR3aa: CASRTTGGRYSPLHF

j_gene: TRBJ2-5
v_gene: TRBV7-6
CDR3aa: CASSSPGGETQYF

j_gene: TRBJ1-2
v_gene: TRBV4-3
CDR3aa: CASSQDRGLNYGYTF

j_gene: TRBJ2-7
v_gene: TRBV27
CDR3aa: CASRQGAVSEQYF

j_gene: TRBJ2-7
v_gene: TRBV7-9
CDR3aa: CASSAGAYEQYF

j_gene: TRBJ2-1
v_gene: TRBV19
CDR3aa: CASNGQGTYNEQFF

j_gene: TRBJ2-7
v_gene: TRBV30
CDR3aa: CAWRLTGKGNEQYF

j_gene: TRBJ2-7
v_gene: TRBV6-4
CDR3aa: CASSDDVRRGSYEQYF

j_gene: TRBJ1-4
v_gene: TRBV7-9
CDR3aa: CASSISGTFEKLFF

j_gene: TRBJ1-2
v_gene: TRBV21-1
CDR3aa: CASSKGPPAGVFNGYTF

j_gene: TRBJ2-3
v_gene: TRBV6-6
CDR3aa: CASSYRTSGTDTQYF

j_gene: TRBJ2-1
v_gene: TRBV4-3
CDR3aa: CASSQEGTQKAGYNEQFF

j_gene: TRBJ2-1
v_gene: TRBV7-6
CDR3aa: CASSLSGRVSSEQFF

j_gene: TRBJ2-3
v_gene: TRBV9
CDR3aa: CASSESSGGAGDTQYF

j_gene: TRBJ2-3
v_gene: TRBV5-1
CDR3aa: CASRLEVVGTDTQYF

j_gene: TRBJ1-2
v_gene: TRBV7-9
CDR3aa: CASSSPATGYGYTF

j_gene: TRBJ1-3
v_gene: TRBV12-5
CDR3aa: CASGLVGSYRSGNTIYF

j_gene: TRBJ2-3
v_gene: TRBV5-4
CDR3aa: CASSSPRTSPDTQYF

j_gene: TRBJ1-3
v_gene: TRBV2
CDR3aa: CASSRGSGNTIYF

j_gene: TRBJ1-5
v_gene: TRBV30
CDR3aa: CAWSSQAGQPQHF

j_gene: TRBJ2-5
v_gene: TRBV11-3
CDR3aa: CASSLGQGLGETQYF